This entry describes one TCR beta chain. Its antigen is unidentified. The data were taken from a study of beta chain features in type 1 diabetes. Every isolated RNA sample was fully reverse transcribed, so sequencing captured expressed TCRB transcripts. Profiling relied on immunoSEQ multiplex PCR, and the TCRdb table lists in-frame clones only, not all of them. The sample has a few hundred thousand clones; around 10% are singletons. Study-level results: The naive, central memory and Treg TCRB repertoires looked more alike in patients than they did in healthy donors.

CDR1 is LGHNA and CDR2 is YSLEER in the germline V gene. V shed 0 bases and J shed 5 bases, with 8 bases lying between them. This CDR3 has 14 residues. V is TRBV4-3 and J is TRBJ2-1; D is ambiguous. The receptor comes from a woman between 25 and 40 years old in good health. The sample taken for sequencing was naive CD4+ T cells from blood. The CDR3 loop is CASSQDPRDNEQFF. The CDR3 DNA is TGCGCCAGCAGCCAAGATCCTAGAGACAATGAGCAGTTCTTC.